A single sample is the source of the 13 T cell receptor beta chains below, sequenced in a study of tumor-infiltrating lymphocytes in glioblastoma multiforme. TCRB libraries came from RNA via three nested multiplex PCR rounds. Using its own MiXCR run on the multiplex PCR reads, TCRdb lists one record per CDR3 protein. The sample holds 20,000 or so distinct CDR3 sequences, 65% to 80% seen once. The sequencing sample was made of peripheral blood. Source of these receptors: a male donor with glioblastoma.

The chain's CDR3 is CASSSGSGELFF. The DNA for the CDR3 is TGTGCCAGCTCATCAGGCTCCGGGGAGCTGTTTTTT. V usage is TRBV18 and J usage is TRBJ2-2; no clear D gene. Germline V gives CDR1 KGHSH, CDR2 LQKENI. The CDR3 totals 12 residues. Trimming pared 5 bases from V and 6 bases from J, leaving 7 bases between.

This clonotype was observed once. The V call is TRBV29-1, the J call TRBJ2-3; no definite D call. This CDR3 spans 16 amino acids. Per the germline V gene, CDR1 is SQVTM and CDR2 is ANQGSEA. V was trimmed by 0 bases and J by 5 bases, leaving 18 bases between them. CDR3 nucleotide sequence: TGCAGCGTTGAAGATAGGCTATTCCTGAACATAGATACGCAGTATTTT. It specifies CSVEDRLFLNIDTQYF.

The chain has TRBV5-4 and TRBJ1-1; tentatively, D is TRBD1 (5 bases). The CDR3 runs 14 residues. The germline V gene encodes CDR1 SGHNT and CDR2 YYREEE (reference sequence). Trimming took off 4 bases at V and 3 bases at J, with 13 bases between the two ends. The CDR3 coding sequence is TGTGCCAGCAGCGCAACAGGCTATGACACTGAAGCTTTCTTT. Residues: CASSATGYDTEAFF.

This CDR3 reads CASSYGIYGYTF. The CDR3 DNA sequence: TGTGCCAGCAGTTACGGGATCTATGGCTACACCTTC. V usage is TRBV6-2 or TRBV6-3 and J usage is TRBJ1-2; D unclear. This CDR3 region has 12 residues. The ends were cut back, 2 bases at V and 4 bases at J, with 5 bases in the middle. The germline CDR1 and CDR2 sequences are MNHEY and SVGEGT.

This clonotype was recorded a few times. Here the CDR3 reads CSARSGLAGVIDTQYF. CDR3 bases: TGCAGTGCTAGATCTGGACTAGCGGGGGTCATAGATACGCAGTATTTT. The J gene is TRBJ2-3, the V gene TRBV20-1; 13 bases agree with TRBD2. The CDR3 spans 16 residues. Per germline, CDR1 DFQATT and CDR2 SNEGSKA (reference sequence). Losses at the gene ends were 2 bases for V and 5 bases for J; bases not matched to a gene: 7.

The chain has TRBV6-1 and TRBJ1-5; 9 bases are a match to TRBD1. This CDR3 is 13 amino acids long. J lost 5 bases, V lost 6 bases, and 2 bases had no gene match. In germline, CDR1 is MNHNS, CDR2 SASEGT. In nucleotides, the CDR3 is TGTGCCAGCAGCTGGGACAGGGATCAGCCCCAGCATTTT. This codes for CASSWDRDQPQHF.

V usage is TRBV2 and J usage is TRBJ2-7; D call uncertain. The germline gives CDR1 SNHLY, CDR2 FYNNEI. CDR3 length: 11 amino acids. The ends were cut back, 5 bases at V and 3 bases at J, with 5 bases in the middle. This CDR3 reads CASSPYYEQYF. The CDR3 DNA follows: TGTGCCAGCAGTCCCTACTACGAGCAGTACTTC.

As for this clonotype: A much larger clone differs from this one at a single base, so this may be a read error. This chain uses TRBV5-1 with TRBJ2-7; 7 nucleotides match TRBD2. Losses at the gene ends were 4 bases for V and 5 bases for J; bases not matched to a gene: 9. Germline V lookup: CDR1 SGHRS, CDR2 YFSETQ. This CDR3 comprises 14 residues. CDR3 bases: TGCGCCAGCAGCGGGCGCGGGAGTCACGACGAGCAGTACTTC. It specifies CASSGRGSHDEQYF. Drawing the rest from reference TRBV5-1 and TRBJ2-7, the complete variable domain is KAGVTQTPRYLIKTRGQQVTLSCSPISGHRSVSWYQQTPGQGLQFLFEYFSETQRNKGNFPGRFSGRQFSNSRSEMNVSTLELGDSALYLCASSGRGSHDEQYFGPGTRLTVT.

This clonotype was found many times. V is TRBV6-2 or TRBV6-3 and J is TRBJ2-2, with D perhaps matching TRBD2 (6 bases). The V gene lost 7 bases and the J gene lost 5 bases, with 17 bases spanning the gap. The CDR3 is made up of 15 amino acids. CDR1 is MNHEY and CDR2 is SVGEGT in the germline V gene. The chain's CDR3 is CASTTGFSGTGELFF. Here the CDR3 DNA reads TGTGCCAGCACCACGGGGTTTAGCGGAACCGGGGAGCTGTTTTTT.

V and J are TRBV7-9 and TRBJ1-1; D unclear. Germline CDR1 reads SEHNR; CDR2 reads FQNEAQ (reference sequence). CDR3 length equals 14 residues. Trimming stripped 2 bases from V and 6 bases from J, with 13 bases between. The CDR3 nucleotides are TGTGCCAGCAGCTTACGGAGGAAAAAGCCTGAAGCTTTCTTT. It yields the protein CASSLRRKKPEAFF.

This clonotype was found many times. The DNA for the CDR3 is TGCAGCGTTGGTGTAGCGGGACCCTACGAGCAGTACTTC. Translated, it gives CSVGVAGPYEQYF. This chain connects TRBV29-1 to TRBJ2-7; 8 nucleotides line up with TRBD2. CDR1 and CDR2 from the germline V gene are SQVTM and ANQGSEA. Unmatched junction bases numbered 4, after V lost 4 bases and J lost 2 bases. The CDR3 spans 13 residues.

The chain joins TRBV11-2 to TRBJ2-7; 7 bases fit TRBD1. CDR3 length: 14 residues. Germline CDR1 SGHAT, CDR2 FQNNGV. With V trimmed by 8 bases and J by 9 bases, 16 bases remained unmatched. CDR3 nucleotide sequence: TGTGCCAGCGGCCAAGTGGGACAGCCGAGAGGGCAGTACTTC. Amino acids: CASGQVGQPRGQYF. The full variable domain, completed using reference TRBV11-2 and TRBJ2-7, is EAGVAQSPRYKIIEKRQSVAFWCNPISGHATLYWYQQILGQGPKLLIQFQNNGVVDDSQLPKDRFSAERLKGVDSTLKIQPAKLEDSAVYLCASGQVGQPRGQYFGPGTRLTVT.

This clonotype was counted a single time. In this CDR3 the conserved last residue, phenylalanine or tryptophan, is missing, so a read error is likely. The J gene is TRBJ2-7, the V gene TRBV11-2; no firm D call. CDR1 is SGHAT, CDR2 FQNNGV, per germline. This CDR3 is built from 14 residues. With 5 bases removed from V and 7 bases from J, the gap between germline ends came to 18 bases. The CDR3: CASSPQWKNYEQYL. The DNA of the CDR3 is TGTGCCAGCAGCCCACAGTGGAAAAACTATGAGCAGTACCTC.